This T cell receptor (beta chain) is drawn from a study of T cell responses to AZD1222 COVID-19 vaccine. Whole-study findings and limits: As reported, nearly half of all spike-specific TCRs target variant regions that are unmutated.

Points on this clone: Its matching antigen is unknown.

The data were produced by immunoSEQ multiplex PCR, yet TCRdb's version contains in-frame clones alone and is incomplete. The sample carries some 150,000 clones, more than 85% recorded once. The receptor was derived from an adult in good health. The sequences come from peripheral blood, collected on day 0 of AZD1222 vaccination.

For the CDR3, the DNA is TGCGCCAGCAGCCAAGATCAGGCTCCCGCAGATACGCAGTATTTT. This codes for CASSQDQAPADTQYF. This sequence joins TRBV4-1 and TRBJ2-3, with D hard to call. Trimming shortened V by 0 bases and J by 4 bases, and 11 bases separated the two germline ends. This CDR3 spans 15 amino acids. Germline V gene sequence: CDR1 MGHRA, CDR2 YSYEKL.